This T cell receptor beta chain was profiled in a study of T cell responses to AZD1222 COVID-19 vaccine. Notes on the study in general: Reportedly, nearly half the spike-specific TCRs target unmutated variant regions. Seropositive status at baseline applied to only five or six AZD1222 recipients.

The assay was immunoSEQ multiplex PCR, and TCRdb's table has in-frame clones only and misses some. The sample gives more than 95,000 clones, about 86% of which show up once; around 17% is in the top ten. Second-dose intervals near 4 or 12 weeks were combined. On this clone: No antigen is known for it.

The junction had 7 bases not matched to a gene; V was cut back by 4 bases and J by 6 bases. CDR3 size: 15 residues. Germline V gene lookup returns CDR1 SGHRS and CDR2 YFSETQ. This TCR came from an adult who received the AZD1222 COVID-19 vaccine. The rearrangement joins TRBV5-1 to TRBJ2-2; 9 positions match TRBD1. Sequences were derived from peripheral blood, sampled 28 days after the second AZD1222 dose. The CDR3 region is CASSGGQGEAGELFF. CDR3 sequence (DNA): TGCGCCAGCAGCGGGGGACAGGGAGAGGCCGGGGAGCTGTTTTTT.